This TCR beta chain came from a study of blood T cells in healthy people across ages. Primed by a sample-barcoded 5' primer and a J-beta primer mix, a second PCR proceeded for about 7 to 11 cycles. Every cDNA molecule carried a tag from a template-switch adaptor bearing 12 random nucleotides. Researchers report that each sample yielded at least 2.5 million CDR3-containing paired-end reads. TCRdb recomputed calls from the 5' RACE reads with MiXCR, one row per CDR3 protein. The sample carries about 680,000 distinct CDR3 sequences, 45% to 50% recorded once. Study-wide points: Strong correlation was found linking TCR beta diversity to naive T cell percentage.

Around 9.5 milliliters of peripheral blood were drawn from each donor. About this clonotype: The antigen is unknown. The junction departs from the called germline gene at one end, perhaps through a read error.

The CDR3 sequence is 14 residues long. The germline V gene encodes CDR1 MNHEY and CDR2 SMNVEV (reference sequence). This sequence was found in a woman aged 55-75 years in good health. The chain is built from TRBV27 and TRBJ2-1; D unclear. The sample consisted of blood. CDR3 nucleotide sequence: TGTGCCTGCAGTTTATCGGGCGGCCCCTGGGAGCAGTTCTTC. Protein product: CACSLSGGPWEQFF.